This record looks at one T cell receptor beta chain sequence and its context. The data derive from a study of blood T cell repertoires in COVID-19. Study information: COVID-19 samples, acute and convalescent, were from the United States, Italy and Spain. T cells, B-cell-depleted T cells, or PBMCs supplied cDNA or gDNA.

Trimming at V came to 6 bases and at J to 5 bases, leaving 8 bases not matched to a gene. This CDR3 has 15 amino acids. Germline V CDR1 and CDR2: SNHLY, FYNNEI. Original methodology: Quantification of nucleated cells was approximated via reference gene primer amplification. Libraries were prepared by immunoSEQ multiplex PCR; TCRdb keeps only in-frame clonotypes and omits some of them. From that table come the V and J calls and clone size; the DNA was used to work out D and trimming. The table shows over 150,000 clones, with just under 85% occurring only once. The origin of this receptor is a woman in her sixties with acute or convalescent COVID-19. This chain uses TRBV2 with TRBJ1-2, with TRBD1 matching over 11 bases. The sample taken for sequencing was peripheral blood. This chain's CDR3 is CASRAGQGAMYGYTF. For the CDR3, the DNA is TGTGCCAGCAGAGCCGGACAGGGGGCGATGTATGGCTACACCTTC.